The T cell receptor beta chain under discussion was sequenced for a study of siplizumab effects on memory and regulatory T cells. Points from the study as a whole: Suppressive capability of dividing Tregs from siplizumab cultures went unverified. The mean Treg-derived percentage of mappable alloreactive CD4+ clones was 65% to 75% with siplizumab compared with approximately 30% in controls. Of the proliferating CD4+ or CD8+ clones, roughly 75-95% lacked a naive or memory phenotype that could be assigned.

Concerning this clone itself: Its target is not known.

TCRdb's copy holds only in-frame clones and misses some; the assay was immunoSEQ multiplex PCR. The sample consists of some 100,000 clones, roughly 94% of them appearing once. The CDR3 length is 12 residues. Trimming pared 4 bases from V and 7 bases from J, leaving 10 bases between. Germline CDR1 and CDR2: SGHTA and FQGNSA. Sequenced: non-Treg CD4+ T cells sorted from blood. The chain couples TRBV7-2 to TRBJ2-5; perhaps D is TRBD1 or TRBD2 (5 bases each). The TCR originated in a human donor in good health. In DNA, the CDR3 is TGTGCCAGCAGCTGGGACCGTGGGACCCAGTACTTC. It yields the protein CASSWDRGTQYF.